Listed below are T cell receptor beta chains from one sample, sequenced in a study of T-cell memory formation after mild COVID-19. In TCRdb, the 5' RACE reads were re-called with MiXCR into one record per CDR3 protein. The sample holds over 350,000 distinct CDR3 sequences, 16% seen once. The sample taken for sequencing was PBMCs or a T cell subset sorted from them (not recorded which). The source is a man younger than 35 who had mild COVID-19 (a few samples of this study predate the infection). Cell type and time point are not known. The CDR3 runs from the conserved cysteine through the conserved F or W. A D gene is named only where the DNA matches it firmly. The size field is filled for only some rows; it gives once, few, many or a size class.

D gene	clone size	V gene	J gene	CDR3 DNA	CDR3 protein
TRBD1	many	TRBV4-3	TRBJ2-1	TGCGCCAGCAGGGCCGGGACAGCGTCTTACAATGAGCAGTTCTTC	CASRAGTASYNEQFF
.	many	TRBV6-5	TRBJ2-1	TGTGCCAGCAGACCGGGGCTCTCCTACAATGAGCAGTTCTTC	CASRPGLSYNEQFF
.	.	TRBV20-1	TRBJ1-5	TGCAGTGCTGGCCTAAGGGTCCCTCAGCCCCAGCATTTT	CSAGLRVPQPQHF
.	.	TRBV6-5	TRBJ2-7	TGTGCCAGCAGTTATTGGGGCAGGGGCGAGCAGTACTTC	CASSYWGRGEQYF
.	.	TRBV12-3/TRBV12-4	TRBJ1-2	TGTGCCAGCAGTCCACAGGACAGTTTCTATGGCTACACCTTC	CASSPQDSFYGYTF
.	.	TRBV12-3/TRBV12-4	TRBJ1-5	TGTGCCAGCAGCAGGACGGCTCTCAATCAGCCCCAGCATTTT	CASSRTALNQPQHF
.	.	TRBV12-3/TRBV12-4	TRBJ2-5	TGTGCCAGCAGTCCCCAGGGTTACGAGACCCAGTACTTC	CASSPQGYETQYF
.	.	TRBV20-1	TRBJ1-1	TGCAGTGCTAGTTATGAAGGGTCGGCTGAAGCTTTCTTT	CSASYEGSAEAFF
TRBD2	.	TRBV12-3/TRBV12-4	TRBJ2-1	TGTGCCAGCAGTCGCGGGACTAGCAATGAGCAGTTCTTC	CASSRGTSNEQFF
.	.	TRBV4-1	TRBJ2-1	TGCGCCAGCAGCCACCCCCGGGACGGGAAACAGTTCTTC	CASSHPRDGKQFF
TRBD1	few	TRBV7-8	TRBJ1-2	TGTGCCAGCAGCTCGTACCGGGACAGGGGGCTATCTAACTATGGCTACACCTTC	CASSSYRDRGLSNYGYTF
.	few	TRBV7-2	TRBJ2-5	TGTGCCAGCAGCTTAGCGCTTAGGGGGACACCGGTCGAAGAGACCCAGTACTTC	CASSLALRGTPVEETQYF
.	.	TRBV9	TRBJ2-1	TGTGCCAGCAGCGGTTCGGGGGCGAGGGGGAATGAGCAGTTCTTC	CASSGSGARGNEQFF
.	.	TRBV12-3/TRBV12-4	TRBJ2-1	TGTGCCAGCAGTTTCGGGGTTGCGGTGAACAATGAGCAGTTCTTC	CASSFGVAVNNEQFF
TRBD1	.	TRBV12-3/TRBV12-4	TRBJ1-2	TGTGCCAGCAGTTTACGGACAGGACCCTATGGCTACACCTTC	CASSLRTGPYGYTF
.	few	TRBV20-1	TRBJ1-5	TGCAGTGCTAGCCGGGGCGGCAATCAGCCCCAGCATTTT	CSASRGGNQPQHF
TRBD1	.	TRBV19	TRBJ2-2	TGTGCCAGTAGTGCCCACAGGGGGAACACCGGGGAGCTGTTTTTT	CASSAHRGNTGELFF
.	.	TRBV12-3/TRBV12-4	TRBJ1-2	TGTGCCAGCAGTCCGACCCCAGGGGTTGGCTATGGCTACACCTTC	CASSPTPGVGYGYTF
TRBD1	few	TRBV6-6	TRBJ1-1	TGTGCCAGCAGTTACTATACAGGGGCTAACACTGAAGCTTTCTTT	CASSYYTGANTEAFF
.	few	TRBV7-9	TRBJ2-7	TGTGCCAGCAGCCGGGACTTCTCCTACGAGCAGTACTTC	CASSRDFSYEQYF
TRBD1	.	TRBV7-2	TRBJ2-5	TGTGCCAGCAGCTTAGGGGGGACAGTCGTAGAGACCCAGTACTTC	CASSLGGTVVETQYF
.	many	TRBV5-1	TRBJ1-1	TGCGCCAGCAGCGCCCGCGGGGGCGGCGGTACTGAAGCTTTCTTT	CASSARGGGGTEAFF
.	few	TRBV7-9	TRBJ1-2	TGTGCCAGCAGTTTAACCGACTATGGCTACACCTTC	CASSLTDYGYTF
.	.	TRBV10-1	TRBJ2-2	TGCGCCAGCAGTGACAAAAACACCGGGGAGCTGTTTTTT	CASSDKNTGELFF
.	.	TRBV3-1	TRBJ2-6	TGTGCCAGCAGCCAAGCAGGGGCTGGGGCCAACGTCCTGACTTTC	CASSQAGAGANVLTF